This record concerns one T cell receptor (beta chain) sequence. As yet, its antigen is unknown. This record comes from a study of STAT3 mutations in large granular lymphocyte leukemia. On the study more broadly: Among longitudinally sequenced T-LGLL patients, roughly half had canonical activating STAT3 mutations detected. Findings of the study overall: Differing intervals and regimens complicate linking therapy response to clone burden. In T-cell large granular lymphocyte leukemia, about half of patients showed multiple immunodominant subclonotypes. All newly emerging clones after therapy were STAT3 wild type.

V shed 8 bases and J shed 8 bases, with 9 bases lying between them. The CDR3 spans 11 residues. Germline V gene sequence: CDR1 SGHVS, CDR2 FQNEAQ. The assay was immunoSEQ multiplex PCR, and TCRdb's table has in-frame clones only and misses some. Here the sample spans more than 3,000 clones, around 68% being singletons. Sequenced: peripheral blood mononuclear cells. The source of this sequence is a woman in her thirties or forties with T-cell large granular lymphocyte leukemia. Some clones in this sample may be carry-over from other donors' samples. The chain links TRBV7-8 to TRBJ1-4; D may be TRBD1 (5 bases). The CDR3 nucleotides are TGTGCCAGCGCTGGGGGAGAAAAACTGTTTTTT. As protein: CASAGGEKLFF.